Below are 21 T cell receptor beta chains sequenced from a single sample in a study of shared clonotypes between healthy human individuals. The assay was immunoSEQ multiplex PCR, and TCRdb's table has in-frame clones only and misses some. The sample contains approximately 500,000 clones, almost 80% of which appear only once. The material sequenced was PBMCs. These receptors all come from a woman between 40 and 50 years old in good health. Some clones in this sample may be carry-over from other donors' samples.

This clone was detected only a few times. The chain couples TRBV20-1 to TRBJ2-5; D perhaps matches TRBD1 (6 bases). The assigned J gene may be wrong: the sequence end matches TRBJ2-7 better. This CDR3 has 11 amino acids. CDR1 is DFQATT and CDR2 is SNEGSKA in the germline V gene (reference sequence). CDR3 in amino acids: CSADTGREQYF. CDR3 in DNA: TGCAGTGCTGATACAGGGCGCGAGCAGTACTTC.

Only one count was recorded for this clone. This chain links TRBV19 with TRBJ2-7, with D perhaps TRBD1 or TRBD2 (6 bases each). CDR1 LNHDA and CDR2 SQIVND come from the germline V gene (reference sequence). V dropped 7 bases and J dropped 4 bases, with 17 bases sitting between them. The CDR3 loop spans 14 amino acids. CDR3 protein: CASKSGGGTYEQYF. The CDR3 nucleotides read TGTGCCAGTAAGAGCGGAGGGGGGACTTACGAGCAGTACTTC. Filled out from reference TRBV19 and TRBJ2-7, the complete variable domain reads DGGITQSPKYLFRKEGQNVTLSCEQNLNHDAMYWYRQDPGQGLRLIYYSQIVNDFQKGDIAEGYSVSREKKESFPLTVTSAQKNPTAFYLCASKSGGGTYEQYFGPGTRLTVT.

This rearrangement joins TRBV2 to TRBJ2-1; 10 bases fit TRBD2. This CDR3 is built from 16 residues. Germline CDR1 and CDR2: SNHLY and FYNNEI. V shed 2 bases, J shed 9 bases, and the junction held 10 bases outside the gene matches. The CDR3 sequence is CASSEIRLAGAGEQFF. CDR3 nucleotides: TGTGCCAGCAGTGAAATTCGGCTAGCGGGAGCCGGTGAGCAGTTCTTC.

There are a few counts of this clone. The chain employs TRBV7-2 and TRBJ2-3; the D call may be TRBD1 or TRBD2 (5 bases each). The length of the CDR3 is 14 residues. Trimming cost V 4 bases and J 6 bases, with 14 bases left between them. CDR1 SGHTA and CDR2 FQGNSA come from the germline V gene. This chain's CDR3 is CASSYARGTDTQYF. For the CDR3, the DNA is TGTGCCAGCAGCTATGCTCGAGGGACGGATACGCAGTATTTT. The whole variable domain, filled in from reference TRBV7-2 and TRBJ2-3, reads GAGVSQSPSNKVTEKGKDVELRCDPISGHTALYWYRQSLGQGLEFLIYFQGNSAPDKSGLPSDRFSAERTGGSVSTLTIQRTQQEDSAVYLCASSYARGTDTQYFGPGTRLTVL.

This clone has at least ten counts. The rearrangement links TRBV4-1 to TRBJ1-1; D gene uncertain. With 2 bases removed from V and 0 bases from J, the gap between germline ends came to 16 bases. The CDR3 covers 17 residues. Germline CDR1 reads MGHRA; CDR2 reads YSYEKL. The CDR3 nucleotides are TGCGCCAGCAGCCAACGTACCCTCAGAGCCATGAACACTGAAGCTTTCTTT. It yields the protein CASSQRTLRAMNTEAFF.

V gene TRBV9 combines with J gene TRBJ1-1; TRBD1 matches at 7 bases. Germline V gene lookup returns CDR1 SGDLS and CDR2 YYNGEE. The J segment lost 5 bases and the V segment lost 4 bases, leaving 8 bases of the junction unmatched. The CDR3 runs to 14 residues. DNA for the CDR3: TGTGCCAGCAGCACCCCCGACAGGGATACTGAAGCTTTCTTT. It translates to CASSTPDRDTEAFF.

This clone was counted a few times. The chain joins TRBV4-2 to TRBJ2-1; 9 bases are shared with TRBD2. This CDR3 is 20 amino acids long. Germline V gene lookup returns CDR1 LGHNA and CDR2 YNFKEQ. V shed 0 bases, J shed 8 bases, and the junction held 20 bases outside the gene matches. The CDR3 DNA reads TGTGCCAGCAGCCAAGATTACGCTAGCGGGATCGAGCCCCAATCTCATGAGCAGTTCTTC. The encoded protein is CASSQDYASGIEPQSHEQFF.

The chain recombines TRBV9 with TRBJ2-3, with D perhaps matching TRBD2 (5 bases). V was trimmed by 4 bases and J by 6 bases, leaving 18 bases between them. This CDR3 is 15 amino acids long. Germline V gene data show CDR1 as SGDLS and CDR2 as YYNGEE. CDR3 sequence (DNA): TGTGCCAGCAGCCCCCCGGGCGGACCGGGGGATACGCAGTATTTT. Its translation: CASSPPGGPGDTQYF.

The rearrangement uses TRBV5-5 and TRBJ2-5, with D maybe TRBD2 (5 bases). The CDR3 loop spans 16 amino acids. Germline V gene data show CDR1 as SGHKS and CDR2 as YYEKEE (reference sequence). Trimming took 2 bases from V and 4 from J, leaving 18 bases between them. The CDR3 DNA follows: TGTGCCAGCAGCTTACCGGGTCGGGGAAGCCGAGAGACCCAGTACTTC. Protein product: CASSLPGRGSRETQYF.

The genes are TRBV7-3 and TRBJ2-7; 7 positions match TRBD2. After removal of 5 bases from V and 7 bases from J, the junction contained 11 bases not matched to a gene. This CDR3 comprises 14 residues. Germline assignment: CDR1 SGHTA and CDR2 FQGTGA. CDR3 DNA: TGTGCCAGCAGCCTTCGTGGCGGGAGTGGGGAGCAGTACTTC. This encodes CASSLRGGSGEQYF.

The genes are TRBV10-3 and TRBJ2-2, with D possibly TRBD2 on 5 matching bases. Looked up from germline, CDR1 is ENHRY and CDR2 is SYGVKD. The CDR3 is made up of 13 amino acids. With 4 bases removed from V and 9 bases from J, the gap between germline ends came to 12 bases. The chain's CDR3 is CAISGFTGRELFF. DNA for the CDR3: TGTGCCATCAGTGGCTTCACGGGAAGGGAGCTGTTTTTT.

Note on this clone: In the same sample, other DNA sequences code for this CDR3. The chain carries TRBV28 and TRBJ2-7, with D maybe TRBD1 (6 bases). The CDR3 covers 14 residues. CDR1 and CDR2 from the germline V gene are MDHEN and SYDVKM. V lost 2 bases, J lost 2 bases, and 10 bases lay in between. The CDR3 sequence: CASSLQGPTYEQYF. The CDR3 DNA is TGTGCCAGCAGTTTACAGGGGCCCACCTACGAGCAGTACTTC.

The CDR3, as DNA: TGTGCCAGCAGACTAGCGGGAGTAAGGTTCGAGCAGTACTTC. Translated: CASRLAGVRFEQYF. V gene TRBV2 combines with J gene TRBJ2-7; 11 nucleotides line up with TRBD2. Germline V CDR1 and CDR2: SNHLY, FYNNEI. CDR3 length: 14 residues. Losses at the gene ends were 6 bases for V and 6 bases for J; bases not matched to a gene: 7.

The chain couples TRBV18 to TRBJ1-5; D uncertain. Looked up from germline, CDR1 is KGHSH and CDR2 is LQKENI. This CDR3 is built from 13 residues. The germline V and J ends were trimmed by 2 bases and 9 bases, with 11 bases remaining between them. The DNA of the CDR3 is TGTGCCAGCTCACCAGAGAAGGTTGTGCCCCAGCATTTT. Its translation: CASSPEKVVPQHF.

The J gene is TRBJ2-3, the V gene TRBV13, with D possibly TRBD2 on 6 matching bases. This CDR3 has 14 amino acids. Germline loops: CDR1 PRHDT, CDR2 FYEKMQ (reference sequence). V was shortened by 5 bases and J by 2 bases, with 11 bases between the two germline ends. CDR3 loop: CASSLGLYTDTQYF. The DNA for the CDR3 is TGTGCCAGCAGCCTGGGACTGTACACAGATACGCAGTATTTT.

This clone has only a few counts. The chain's CDR3 is CSATGTSHTGELFF. The DNA of the CDR3 is TGCAGCGCCACCGGGACTAGTCATACCGGGGAGCTGTTTTTT. The rearrangement uses TRBV29-1 and TRBJ2-2; 8 positions agree with TRBD2. V gave up 7 bases and J gave up 5 bases; unmatched junction bases: 9. The CDR3 covers 14 residues. The V gene's germline CDR1 is SQVTM and CDR2 ANQGSEA.

The V and J genes are TRBV7-3 and TRBJ2-1; 12 positions match TRBD2. Trimming cost V 4 bases and J 8 bases; bases outside gene matches: 15. CDR1 and CDR2 from the germline V gene are SGHTA and FQGTGA. The CDR3 sequence is 18 residues long. CDR3 sequence reads: CASSSQPMTSGSGYEQFF. The DNA for the CDR3 is TGTGCCAGCAGCTCACAGCCCATGACTAGCGGGAGTGGGTATGAGCAGTTCTTC.

The table lists this clone with a count of one. The chain employs TRBV10-1 and TRBJ1-4; D not resolved. Deletions cut 0 bases from V and 8 bases from J, with 13 bases between. Germline loops: CDR1 WNHNN, CDR2 SYGVQD (reference sequence). The CDR3 has 15 residues. The CDR3, as DNA: TGCGCCAGCAGTGAGTCGGTCGCCGCGGGGGAAAAACTGTTTTTT. Translation gives CASSESVAAGEKLFF.

With respect to this clone: The conserved final phenylalanine or tryptophan is absent from the CDR3, which likely points to a read error. This chain connects TRBV19 to TRBJ2-3; 7 bases map to TRBD1. The CDR3 totals 15 residues. Looked up from germline, CDR1 is LNHDA and CDR2 is SQIVND (reference sequence). J gave up 4 bases and V 7 bases, and 11 bases lay outside the gene matches. The CDR3 coding sequence is TGTGCCAGTACCGCCTACAGACAGGGCTCAGATACGCAGTATCTT. This codes for CASTAYRQGSDTQYL.

The chain has TRBV19 and TRBJ2-3; D gene ambiguous. From germline, CDR1 is LNHDA and CDR2 SQIVND (reference sequence). Trimming removed 3 bases at V and 5 bases at J, with 3 bases between. There are 11 residues in the CDR3. This CDR3 is CASSMVDTQYF. In DNA, the CDR3 is TGTGCCAGTAGTATGGTAGATACGCAGTATTTT.

The V call is TRBV5-8, the J call TRBJ2-7; the D is unclear. The germline gives CDR1 SGHTS, CDR2 YDEGEE. With 2 bases removed from V and 0 bases from J, the gap between germline ends came to 12 bases. The CDR3 loop spans 15 amino acids. This CDR3 reads CASSFRPTSSYEQYF. The CDR3 bases are TGTGCCAGCAGCTTCAGACCAACGAGCTCCTACGAGCAGTACTTC. The whole variable domain, filled in from reference TRBV5-8 and TRBJ2-7, reads EAGVTQSPTHLIKTRGQQATLRCSPISGHTSVYWYQQALGLGLQFLLWYDEGEERNRGNFPPRFSGRQFPNYSSELNVNALELEDSALYLCASSFRPTSSYEQYFGPGTRLTVT.